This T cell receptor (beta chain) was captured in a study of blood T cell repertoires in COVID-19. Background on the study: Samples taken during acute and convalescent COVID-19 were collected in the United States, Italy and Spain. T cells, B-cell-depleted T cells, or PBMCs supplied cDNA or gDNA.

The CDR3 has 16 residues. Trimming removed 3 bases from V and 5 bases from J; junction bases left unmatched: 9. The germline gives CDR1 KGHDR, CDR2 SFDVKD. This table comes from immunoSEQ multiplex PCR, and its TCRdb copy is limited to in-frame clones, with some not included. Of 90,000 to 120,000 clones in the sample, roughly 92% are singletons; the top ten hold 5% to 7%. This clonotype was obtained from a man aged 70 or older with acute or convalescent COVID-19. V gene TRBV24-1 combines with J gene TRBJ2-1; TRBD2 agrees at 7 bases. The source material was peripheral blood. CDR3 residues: CATSDPGRGGHNEQFF. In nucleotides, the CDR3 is TGTGCCACCAGTGATCCGGGGAGGGGAGGACACAATGAGCAGTTCTTC.